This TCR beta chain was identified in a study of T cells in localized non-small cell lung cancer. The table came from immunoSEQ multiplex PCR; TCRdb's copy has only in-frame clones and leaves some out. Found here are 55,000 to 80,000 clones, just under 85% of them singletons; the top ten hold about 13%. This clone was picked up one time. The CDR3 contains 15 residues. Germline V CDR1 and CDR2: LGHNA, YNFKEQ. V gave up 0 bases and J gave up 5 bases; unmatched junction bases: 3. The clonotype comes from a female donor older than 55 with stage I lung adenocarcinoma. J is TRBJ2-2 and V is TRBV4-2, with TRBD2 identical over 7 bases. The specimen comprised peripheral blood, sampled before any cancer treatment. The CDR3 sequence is CASSQEMGGTGELFF. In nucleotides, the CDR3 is TGTGCCAGCAGCCAAGAGATGGGGGGGACCGGGGAGCTGTTTTTT.